These T cell receptor beta chains were read from a single sample in a study of blood T cell repertoires in COVID-19. The assay was immunoSEQ multiplex PCR, and TCRdb's table has in-frame clones only and misses some. This table has a few hundred thousand clones, roughly 88% appearing once. Sequencing was performed on peripheral blood. All receptors come from a woman between 25 and 40 years old with COVID-19, enrolled during active disease. CDR3s include the opening cysteine and the closing phenylalanine or tryptophan. The D gene is left open where the match is weak. Size is omitted from some rows. Given values are once, few, many or a class for expanded clones.

abundance: NA
d_gene: TRBD2
j_gene: TRBJ2-5
v_gene: TRBV30
CDR3nt: TGTGCCTGGACCCTAGCGGGGGTGGGGACCCAGTACTTC
CDR3aa: CAWTLAGVGTQYF

abundance: few
d_gene: NA
j_gene: TRBJ2-1
v_gene: TRBV6-5
CDR3nt: TGTGCCAGCAGTTCTGGTTGGCGGGCATTCTACAATGAGCAGTTCTTC
CDR3aa: CASSSGWRAFYNEQFF

abundance: NA
d_gene: TRBD1
j_gene: TRBJ1-1
v_gene: TRBV19
CDR3nt: TGTGCCAGTAGCCTCGGGACAGGTACGAACACTGAAGCTTTCTTT
CDR3aa: CASSLGTGTNTEAFF

abundance: once
d_gene: TRBD2
j_gene: TRBJ2-7
v_gene: TRBV6-2/TRBV6-3
CDR3nt: TGTGCCAGCAGTTACCCCCTAGCGGGGGTTAACTCCTACGAGCAGTACTTC
CDR3aa: CASSYPLAGVNSYEQYF

abundance: NA
d_gene: NA
j_gene: TRBJ1-1
v_gene: TRBV5-6
CDR3nt: TGTGCCAGCAGCTTGGTGCGCGACAGCATACTGAACACTGAAGCTTTCTTT
CDR3aa: CASSLVRDSILNTEAFF

abundance: NA
d_gene: NA
j_gene: TRBJ1-3
v_gene: TRBV7-2
CDR3nt: TGTGCCAGCAGCTTAGAGAGTACGGTTCTTTCTGGAAACACCATATATTTT
CDR3aa: CASSLESTVLSGNTIYF

abundance: few
d_gene: NA
j_gene: TRBJ2-1
v_gene: TRBV20-1
CDR3nt: TGCAGTGCTAGTTCACTGGCGGCTTACAATGAGCAGTTCTTC
CDR3aa: CSASSLAAYNEQFF

abundance: NA
d_gene: NA
j_gene: TRBJ2-1
v_gene: TRBV19
CDR3nt: TGTGCCAGTAGTATTGGGCTCACCTCCTACAATGAGCAGTTCTTC
CDR3aa: CASSIGLTSYNEQFF

abundance: NA
d_gene: NA
j_gene: TRBJ1-4
v_gene: TRBV30
CDR3nt: TGTGCCCGCGGAGGCCGTAATGAAAAACTGTTTTTT
CDR3aa: CARGGRNEKLFF

abundance: NA
d_gene: NA
j_gene: TRBJ1-2
v_gene: TRBV7-2
CDR3nt: TGTGCCAGCAGCTTAGATGACAGTCGCTGGGCAAACTATGGCTACACCTTC
CDR3aa: CASSLDDSRWANYGYTF

abundance: NA
d_gene: NA
j_gene: TRBJ2-2
v_gene: TRBV10-1
CDR3nt: TGCGCCAGCAGTGCCCCAACAGGGTCCCGGAACACCGGGGAGCTGTTTTTT
CDR3aa: CASSAPTGSRNTGELFF

abundance: NA
d_gene: NA
j_gene: TRBJ1-1
v_gene: TRBV4-3
CDR3nt: TGCGCCAGCAGCCGCGGGTGGGCTTTCTTT
CDR3aa: CASSRGWAFF

abundance: NA
d_gene: NA
j_gene: TRBJ1-5
v_gene: TRBV19
CDR3nt: TGTGCCAGTAGCCCCCAAAGACAGAGCAATCAGCCCCAGCATTTT
CDR3aa: CASSPQRQSNQPQHF

abundance: NA
d_gene: TRBD1
j_gene: TRBJ1-4
v_gene: TRBV7-9
CDR3nt: TGTGCCAGCAGCTTATACAGGGGTAATGAAAAACTGTTTTTT
CDR3aa: CASSLYRGNEKLFF

abundance: NA
d_gene: NA
j_gene: TRBJ1-2
v_gene: TRBV6-5
CDR3nt: TGTGCCAGCAGCAGGGAAGGGCAGGGAAGCTATGGCTACACCTTC
CDR3aa: CASSREGQGSYGYTF

abundance: NA
d_gene: TRBD1
j_gene: TRBJ2-7
v_gene: TRBV6-6
CDR3nt: TGTGCCAGCAGTTACAAAGGGACAGGGGGTTCCCACGAGCAGTACTTC
CDR3aa: CASSYKGTGGSHEQYF

abundance: few
d_gene: TRBD1
j_gene: TRBJ2-7
v_gene: TRBV12-3/TRBV12-4
CDR3nt: TGTGCCACCCAGGGGGCGTACGAGCAGTACTTC
CDR3aa: CATQGAYEQYF

abundance: NA
d_gene: NA
j_gene: TRBJ1-2
v_gene: TRBV7-9
CDR3nt: TGTGCCAGCAGCCCTCCCGTCCTCAGGGGCCGCTATGGCTACACCTTC
CDR3aa: CASSPPVLRGRYGYTF

abundance: NA
d_gene: NA
j_gene: TRBJ2-2
v_gene: TRBV29-1
CDR3nt: TGCAGCGCAGGACAGTACACCGGGGAGCTGTTTTTT
CDR3aa: CSAGQYTGELFF

abundance: NA
d_gene: NA
j_gene: TRBJ1-6
v_gene: TRBV9
CDR3nt: TGTGCCAGCAGCGTAGCGTCAGGCTTTAATTCACCCCTCCACTTT
CDR3aa: CASSVASGFNSPLHF

abundance: few
d_gene: NA
j_gene: TRBJ2-1
v_gene: TRBV5-1
CDR3nt: TGCGCCAGCAGCCCGGAGCGCCCTGACAATGAGCAGTTCTTC
CDR3aa: CASSPERPDNEQFF

abundance: NA
d_gene: TRBD2
j_gene: TRBJ2-3
v_gene: TRBV24-1
CDR3nt: TGTGCCACCAGTGATACCCGACTAGCCTCGGGGACAGATACGCAGTATTTT
CDR3aa: CATSDTRLASGTDTQYF

abundance: NA
d_gene: NA
j_gene: TRBJ2-5
v_gene: TRBV5-4
CDR3nt: TGTGCCAGCAGCGCTACAGGGGGCGGGGGGGAGACCCAGTACTTC
CDR3aa: CASSATGGGGETQYF

abundance: NA
d_gene: TRBD1
j_gene: TRBJ1-6
v_gene: TRBV2
CDR3nt: TGTGCCAGCGTTACAGGGGCCGCCAGTAATTCACCCCTCCACTTT
CDR3aa: CASVTGAASNSPLHF

abundance: NA
d_gene: TRBD1
j_gene: TRBJ1-1
v_gene: TRBV10-1
CDR3nt: TGCGCCAGCAGCCGGGACAGGGGCACTGAAGCTTTCTTT
CDR3aa: CASSRDRGTEAFF

abundance: NA
d_gene: NA
j_gene: TRBJ2-1
v_gene: TRBV15
CDR3nt: TGTGCCACCAGTCAGGATGAGCAGTTCTTC
CDR3aa: CATSQDEQFF

abundance: NA
d_gene: TRBD2
j_gene: TRBJ2-3
v_gene: TRBV28
CDR3nt: TGTGCCAGCAGCTCCACTAGCGGGGGGTTGAATACGCAGTATTTT
CDR3aa: CASSSTSGGLNTQYF

abundance: NA
d_gene: TRBD2
j_gene: TRBJ2-1
v_gene: TRBV9
CDR3nt: TGTGCCAGCAGCGCCGACCGGGGGACTAGCGTTAACAATGAGCAGTTCTTC
CDR3aa: CASSADRGTSVNNEQFF

abundance: few
d_gene: TRBD1
j_gene: TRBJ1-1
v_gene: TRBV19
CDR3nt: TGTGCCAGTCAAACAGGGGGCTGGGGTGAAGCTTTCTTT
CDR3aa: CASQTGGWGEAFF

abundance: NA
d_gene: NA
j_gene: TRBJ2-1
v_gene: TRBV6-1
CDR3nt: TGTGCCAGCAGCGGGCAGGGGGGAAATGAGCAGTTCTTC
CDR3aa: CASSGQGGNEQFF

abundance: NA
d_gene: TRBD2
j_gene: TRBJ2-3
v_gene: TRBV5-6
CDR3nt: TGTGCCAGCAGCCCGCCGCGGTCTAGCGGGTTCACAGATACGCAGTATTTT
CDR3aa: CASSPPRSSGFTDTQYF

abundance: NA
d_gene: NA
j_gene: TRBJ1-3
v_gene: TRBV19
CDR3nt: TGTGCCAGTAGTCCCTTACAGAGCTCTGGAAACACCATATATTTT
CDR3aa: CASSPLQSSGNTIYF

abundance: NA
d_gene: TRBD1
j_gene: TRBJ1-5
v_gene: TRBV7-2
CDR3nt: TGTGCCAGCAGCTTAGGGGGACAGGGGATGGGGCAGCCCCAGCATTTT
CDR3aa: CASSLGGQGMGQPQHF

abundance: NA
d_gene: TRBD1
j_gene: TRBJ1-2
v_gene: TRBV2
CDR3nt: TGTGCCAGCAGCCCGGACAGGGCCGGTAACTATGGCTACACCTTC
CDR3aa: CASSPDRAGNYGYTF

abundance: NA
d_gene: TRBD2
j_gene: TRBJ2-1
v_gene: TRBV5-1
CDR3nt: TGCGCCAGCAGCCCCTTCGGGGACTACTACAATGAGCAGTTCTTC
CDR3aa: CASSPFGDYYNEQFF

abundance: NA
d_gene: TRBD2
j_gene: TRBJ2-1
v_gene: TRBV7-7
CDR3nt: TGTGCTAGCAGCCTTAGCGGGGGGGCTAGTGAGCAGTTCTTC
CDR3aa: CASSLSGGASEQFF

abundance: NA
d_gene: TRBD1
j_gene: TRBJ1-2
v_gene: TRBV7-2
CDR3nt: TGTGCCAGCAGCTTCTTGGGACAGGGAGGGTCTGGCTACACCTTC
CDR3aa: CASSFLGQGGSGYTF

abundance: NA
d_gene: TRBD1
j_gene: TRBJ2-4
v_gene: TRBV7-9
CDR3nt: TGTGCCAGCAGCTTGGGGTTCCGGGGACAGGGGTCTCACATTCAGTACTTC
CDR3aa: CASSLGFRGQGSHIQYF

abundance: NA
d_gene: NA
j_gene: TRBJ2-5
v_gene: TRBV19
CDR3nt: TGTGCCAGTACCCAAAGTAGGGGGGGCCCGGAGACCCAGTACTTC
CDR3aa: CASTQSRGGPETQYF

abundance: once
d_gene: NA
j_gene: TRBJ1-2
v_gene: TRBV18
CDR3nt: TGTGCCAGCTCACCACAACAGGGAGGGGATGGCTACACCTTC
CDR3aa: CASSPQQGGDGYTF

abundance: NA
d_gene: TRBD1
j_gene: TRBJ1-5
v_gene: TRBV10-3
CDR3nt: TGTGCCCAGGGGGGACAGGTAAGCAATCAGCCCCAGCATTTT
CDR3aa: CAQGGQVSNQPQHF

abundance: NA
d_gene: TRBD2
j_gene: TRBJ2-1
v_gene: TRBV2
CDR3nt: TGTGCCAGCAGTACGGATTTGATTAGCGGGGGCGGGAATGAGCAGTTCTTC
CDR3aa: CASSTDLISGGGNEQFF

abundance: NA
d_gene: TRBD2
j_gene: TRBJ2-5
v_gene: TRBV9
CDR3nt: TGTGCCAGCAGCGTAGCGGGGGGGGCCGGAGAGACCCAGTACTTC
CDR3aa: CASSVAGGAGETQYF

abundance: NA
d_gene: NA
j_gene: TRBJ2-3
v_gene: TRBV4-3
CDR3nt: TGCGCCAGCAGCCAAGATTGGGCGGAGGACAGCACAGATACGCAGTATTTT
CDR3aa: CASSQDWAEDSTDTQYF

abundance: once
d_gene: TRBD1
j_gene: TRBJ1-1
v_gene: TRBV18
CDR3nt: TGTGCCAGCTCCCCTTTCGGACAGGGGGTAAACACTGAAGCTTTCTTT
CDR3aa: CASSPFGQGVNTEAFF

abundance: NA
d_gene: TRBD1
j_gene: TRBJ2-2
v_gene: TRBV23-1
CDR3nt: TGCGCCAGCAGTCCCCCGGACAGGGGAAGGACCGGGGAGCTGTTTTTT
CDR3aa: CASSPPDRGRTGELFF

abundance: NA
d_gene: TRBD1
j_gene: TRBJ1-4
v_gene: TRBV27
CDR3nt: TGTGCCAGCAGTATCCGGACAGGCGGTAATAGTAAACTGTTTTTT
CDR3aa: CASSIRTGGNSKLFF

abundance: NA
d_gene: TRBD1
j_gene: TRBJ2-7
v_gene: TRBV6-6
CDR3nt: TGTGCCAGTCACGACCTAGGACAGGGGACCTACGAGCAGTACTTC
CDR3aa: CASHDLGQGTYEQYF

abundance: NA
d_gene: NA
j_gene: TRBJ1-3
v_gene: TRBV29-1
CDR3nt: TGCAGCGTTAACAGGGACGGAAACACCATATATTTT
CDR3aa: CSVNRDGNTIYF

abundance: NA
d_gene: TRBD1
j_gene: TRBJ2-6
v_gene: TRBV5-6
CDR3nt: TGTGCCAGCAGCCCGGACAGGGGGCGAAGAGGGGCCAACGTCCTGACTTTC
CDR3aa: CASSPDRGRRGANVLTF

abundance: NA
d_gene: TRBD2
j_gene: TRBJ2-3
v_gene: TRBV4-2
CDR3nt: TGTGCCAGCAGCTCTCCTAGCGGGGGGGACGGCACAGATACGCAGTATTTT
CDR3aa: CASSSPSGGDGTDTQYF

abundance: NA
d_gene: TRBD1
j_gene: TRBJ1-4
v_gene: TRBV5-5
CDR3nt: TGTGCCAGCAGCCCGACAGGGAACCCTGAAAAACTGTTTTTT
CDR3aa: CASSPTGNPEKLFF

abundance: NA
d_gene: NA
j_gene: TRBJ1-1
v_gene: TRBV7-9
CDR3nt: TGTGCCAGCAGCTTAGCGGGACACCTGAACACTGAAGCTTTCTTT
CDR3aa: CASSLAGHLNTEAFF